This entry is about one T cell receptor (beta chain). The antigen remains unidentified. The sample comes from a study of siplizumab effects on memory and regulatory T cells. Whole-study results and caveats: Left unconfirmed was the suppressive function of proliferating Tregs from siplizumab cultures.

The V gene lost 8 bases and the J gene lost 8 bases, with 15 bases spanning the gap. The CDR3 loop spans 13 amino acids. The germline CDR1 and CDR2 sequences are SGHTA and FQGTGA. The assay was immunoSEQ multiplex PCR, and TCRdb's table has in-frame clones only and misses some. This sample has around 95,000 clones; about 94% occur once, and the top ten carry 1% to 1.5%. Material for sequencing was non-Treg CD4+ T cells sorted from blood. The sequence derives from a human donor in good health. V gene TRBV7-3 combines with J gene TRBJ2-2; perhaps D is TRBD1 or TRBD2 (6 bases each). Here the CDR3 reads CASQGGGAGELFF. The CDR3 nucleotides are TGTGCCAGCCAAGGAGGGGGAGCAGGGGAGCTGTTTTTT. The complete variable domain, with remaining parts taken from reference TRBV7-3 and TRBJ2-2, reads GAGVSQTPSNKVTEKGKYVELRCDPISGHTALYWYRQSLGQGPEFLIYFQGTGAADDSGLPNDRFFAVRPEGSVSTLKIQRTERGDSAVYLCASQGGGAGELFFGEGSRLTVL.